This T cell receptor (beta chain) is from a study of tumor-infiltrating lymphocytes in localized non-small cell lung cancer. For the study at large: Some samples were collected after neoadjuvant chemotherapy; smokers, never-smokers and several histologies were included. Findings and caveats of the study: IM1 and IM2 tumors showed no difference in T-cell fraction. Compared with uninvolved lung, tumors showed higher T cell infiltration by TCRbeta sequencing.

Germline-derived CDR1 and CDR2 are LGHNT and FRNRAP. CDR3 length: 14 amino acids. Germline trimming cut 2 bases from V and 4 bases from J; bases unmatched to any gene: 4. To note about this clone: What it binds is unknown.

The protocol was immunoSEQ multiplex PCR, while the TCRdb copy is restricted to in-frame clones and leaves out a portion. The data hold 10,000 to 15,000 clones, with 82% observed a single time. The gene calls are TRBV12-5 and TRBJ1-1; TRBD1 matches at 7 bases. The sequencing input was uninvolved lung tissue not adjacent to the tumor. The TCR comes from a human donor with non-small cell lung cancer. The CDR3 sequence is CASGLYRQGTEAFF. CDR3 sequence (DNA): TGTGCTAGTGGTTTGTACCGACAGGGCACTGAAGCTTTCTTT.